The text below deals with one T cell receptor beta chain. The antigen is not known. The sample belongs to a study of tumour-infiltrating T cells in Burkitt lymphoma. The wider study: This cohort included all epidemiological subtypes of Burkitt lymphoma. Survival, overall and progression-free, tracked with productive clonality.

Sequenced by immunoSEQ multiplex PCR; TCRdb stores in-frame clones only, minus some. The table has around 45,000 clones, around 32% seen once. Study-wide results and caveats: Public clonotypes, several, appeared across numerous Burkitt lymphoma patients.

This CDR3 region has 16 residues. Germline CDR1 SGHRS, CDR2 YFSETQ. The rearrangement links TRBV5-1 to TRBJ2-5, with D possibly TRBD2 on 7 matching bases. The assigned J gene may be wrong: the sequence end matches TRBJ2-7 better. What was sequenced was tumor tissue. This clonotype was sampled from a human donor with Burkitt lymphoma. CDR3 nucleotides: TGCGCCAGCAGCCCGAATTACGCGGGGGCCACCTACGAGCAGTACTTC. Its protein product is CASSPNYAGATYEQYF.